This passage covers 25 T cell receptor beta chains from one sample sequenced in a study of T cells after yellow fever vaccination. TCRdb used MiXCR to reprocess the 5' RACE reads, holding one entry per CDR3 protein. The sample includes 70,000 or so distinct CDR3 sequences, around 7.7% of them seen just once. Material: CD8+ T cells sorted from PBMCs, obtained 10 days after the first yellow fever vaccination. The receptors originated from a man aged 18-30 years who received the YFV17D yellow fever vaccine.

The chain has TRBV4-1 and TRBJ2-3; D unresolved. The V gene lost 5 bases and the J gene lost 0 bases, with 12 bases spanning the gap. This CDR3 contains 15 residues. Germline CDR1 is MGHRA and CDR2 is YSYEKL. The CDR3 protein is CASSGTVTSTDTQYF. The CDR3 nucleotides are TGCGCCAGCAGCGGCACAGTGACTAGCACAGATACGCAGTATTTT.

This clonotype showed up just a few times. The V gene is TRBV10-3, the J gene TRBJ2-5, with D perhaps given as TRBD1 or TRBD2 (5 bases each). CDR3 size: 15 residues. Between the trimmed V and J ends, which lost 0 bases and 9 bases, there was a span of 17 bases. Germline V gives CDR1 ENHRY, CDR2 SYGVKD. Here the CDR3 reads CAISESPGPPEAQYF. The CDR3 coding sequence is TGTGCCATCAGTGAGTCCCCGGGACCACCCGAGGCCCAGTACTTC.

This clonotype showed up many times. V usage is TRBV27 and J usage is TRBJ2-1, with 9 positions matching TRBD2. The germline gives CDR1 MNHEY, CDR2 SMNVEV (reference sequence). V dropped 4 bases and J dropped 0; count of bases not matched to a gene: 7. The CDR3 spans 17 residues. CDR3 sequence reads: CASSWVAGASSYNEQFF. CDR3 in DNA: TGTGCCAGCAGTTGGGTAGCGGGGGCTAGCTCCTACAATGAGCAGTTCTTC.

The rearrangement joins TRBV29-1 to TRBJ1-1; no firm D call. This CDR3 comprises 11 residues. Germline V gene lookup returns CDR1 SQVTM and CDR2 ANQGSEA. The CDR3 spells CSAWLNTEAFF. CDR3 nucleotides: TGCAGTGCATGGCTGAACACTGAAGCTTTCTTT.

V gene TRBV10-3 combines with J gene TRBJ2-2; unclear D gene. V dropped 6 bases and J dropped 2 bases, with 7 bases sitting between them. Germline CDR1 ENHRY, CDR2 SYGVKD. The CDR3 has 13 residues. The CDR3 DNA is TGTGCCATCAGGGACCTCAACACCGGGGAGCTGTTTTTT. Amino acids: CAIRDLNTGELFF.

The rearrangement links TRBV28 to TRBJ2-5, with 8 bases fitting TRBD1. The V and J ends lost 3 bases and 2 bases, in that order; junction bases with no gene match: 14. Germline lookup yields CDR1 MDHEN and CDR2 SYDVKM. CDR3 length: 18 residues. The CDR3: CASSFPSTGQGPQETQYF. CDR3 nucleotide sequence: TGTGCCAGCAGTTTCCCCTCCACCGGACAGGGCCCTCAAGAGACCCAGTACTTC.

The table lists this clonotype with many counts. The V call is TRBV7-2, the J call TRBJ1-5; 10 nucleotides match TRBD1. The CDR3 is 17 residues long. Looked up from germline, CDR1 is SGHTA and CDR2 is FQGNSA. V shed 5 bases and J 1 base; nucleotides not matched to a gene: 8. This chain's CDR3 is CASSAPGQGVSNQPQHF. DNA of the CDR3: TGTGCCAGCAGCGCCCCTGGACAGGGGGTCAGCAATCAGCCCCAGCATTTT.

This clonotype turned up a few times. The chain links TRBV28 to TRBJ2-5; D not resolved. Trimming removed 6 bases at V and 2 bases at J, with 13 bases between. Germline assignment: CDR1 MDHEN and CDR2 SYDVKM. The CDR3 has 14 amino acids. The CDR3 DNA reads as TGTGCCAGCAGACCCAGGACCTTACAAGAGACCCAGTACTTC. Its translation: CASRPRTLQETQYF. Using reference TRBV28 and TRBJ2-5 for the parts outside the CDR3, the full variable domain is DVKVTQSSRYLVKRTGEKVFLECVQDMDHENMFWYRQDPGLGLRLIYFSYDVKMKEKGDIPEGYSVSREKKERFSLILESASTNQTSMYLCASRPRTLQETQYFGPGTRLLVL.

The rearrangement links TRBV19 to TRBJ1-5; D is possibly TRBD1 (6 bases). V lost 5 bases, J lost 6 bases, and 17 bases lay in between. The germline V gene encodes CDR1 LNHDA and CDR2 SQIVND (reference sequence). The CDR3 runs to 15 residues. The CDR3 DNA follows: TGTGCCAGTAGTGATAGGACAGAACATAGTCAGCCCCAGCATTTT. This encodes CASSDRTEHSQPQHF.

This clonotype came up many times. The rearrangement uses TRBV29-1 and TRBJ1-2, with D uncertain. This CDR3 is built from 11 residues. V shed 6 bases and J shed 6 bases, with 11 bases lying between them. The germline gives CDR1 SQVTM, CDR2 ANQGSEA. The CDR3: CSVATVDGYTF. CDR3 DNA: TGCAGCGTAGCGACCGTGGATGGCTACACCTTC.

This clonotype showed up just a few times. One end of the junction does not line up with germline, which may come from a read error. J is TRBJ1-5 and V is TRBV20-1; D is unclear. The germline gives CDR1 DFQATT, CDR2 SNEGSKA (reference sequence). This CDR3 is built from 10 residues. The CDR3 nucleotides are TGCAGTGCTAGGCCCGACCCCCAACATTTT. Its translation is CSARPDPQHF.

This clonotype came up many times. The chain carries TRBV11-2 and TRBJ1-1; the D is unclear. CDR1 and CDR2 (germline): SGHAT, FQNNGV. The CDR3 runs 12 residues. Deletions cut 1 base from V and 7 bases from J, with 7 bases between. The CDR3 DNA sequence: TGTGCCAGCAGCTTAGGTCAAGGTGAAGCTTTCTTT. Its protein product is CASSLGQGEAFF.

This clonotype is labeled as medium-sized. V usage is TRBV4-3 and J usage is TRBJ2-1; possibly TRBD1 or TRBD2 for D (5 bases each). V was pared by 4 bases and J by 1 base, with 11 bases between. There are 15 residues in the CDR3. From germline, CDR1 is LGHNA and CDR2 YSLEER. The CDR3 nucleotides read TGCGCCAGCAGCCCTGGGACCGCATCCTACAATGAGCAGTTCTTC. This translates into CASSPGTASYNEQFF.

This clonotype has ten or more counts. The chain employs TRBV11-2 and TRBJ2-7; TRBD2 is a possible D gene (5 bases). Trimming shortened V by 1 base and J by 5 bases, and 9 bases separated the two germline ends. Germline-derived CDR1 and CDR2 are SGHAT and FQNNGV. There are 13 residues in the CDR3. The CDR3 bases are TGTGCCAGCAGCTTAGGCCCCGGGGACGAGCAGTACGTC. Protein sequence: CASSLGPGDEQYV.

This clonotype was found many times. The rearrangement links TRBV4-1 to TRBJ2-1; 11 bases are shared with TRBD2. V trimming: 0 bases; J trimming: 3 bases; junction bases outside the gene matches: 16. Germline lookup yields CDR1 MGHRA and CDR2 YSYEKL. The CDR3 contains 21 residues. As DNA, the CDR3 is TGCGCCAGCAGCCAAGATCTCCCGAGACAGGAAGGGACTAGCGGCTACAATGAGCAGTTCTTC. Its translation is CASSQDLPRQEGTSGYNEQFF.

Many counts were recorded for this clonotype. The chain employs TRBV5-1 and TRBJ1-1, with 8 bases identical to TRBD1. In germline, CDR1 is SGHRS, CDR2 YFSETQ. The CDR3 totals 16 residues. V was pared by 2 bases and J by 11 bases, with 17 bases of the junction left unmatched. CDR3 residues: CASSLSSGTGERGAFF. The CDR3 nucleotides read TGCGCCAGCAGCTTATCTTCCGGGACAGGAGAGCGGGGGGCTTTCTTT.

This clonotype was recorded many times. This rearrangement joins TRBV27 to TRBJ2-5, with D possibly being TRBD2 (6 bases). With 5 bases removed from V and 6 bases from J, the gap between germline ends came to 13 bases. This CDR3 is built from 13 residues. Looked up from germline, CDR1 is MNHEY and CDR2 is SMNVEV (reference sequence). CDR3: CASSRNAGQTQYF. In DNA form, the CDR3 reads TGTGCCAGCAGTCGTAACGCGGGACAGACCCAGTACTTC.

This clonotype appeared many times. V usage is TRBV13 and J usage is TRBJ2-7, with 8 nucleotides matching TRBD1. The V and J ends lost 5 bases and 2 bases, in that order; junction bases with no gene match: 5. Germline V gene data show CDR1 as PRHDT and CDR2 as FYEKMQ (reference sequence). The CDR3 covers 14 residues. CDR3 nucleotides: TGTGCCAGCAGCCAAGAGGACAGGGCCTACGAGCAGTACTTC. Translated: CASSQEDRAYEQYF.

The CDR3 DNA is TGTGCCAGCAGCGGGGACAGAAATCAGCCCCAGCATTTT. Its translation is CASSGDRNQPQHF. This chain joins TRBV7-9 and TRBJ1-5, with 7 positions matching TRBD1. Germline loops: CDR1 SEHNR, CDR2 FQNEAQ (reference sequence). CDR3 length equals 13 residues. The V segment lost 5 bases and the J segment 4 bases; nucleotides outside the gene matches: 2.

This clonotype has ten or more counts. The genes are TRBV6-2 or TRBV6-3 and TRBJ2-2, with TRBD1 identical over 7 bases. The CDR3 is 15 amino acids. Looked up from germline, CDR1 is MNHEY and CDR2 is SVGEGT. Trimming cost V 6 bases and J 3 bases; bases outside gene matches: 7. CDR3 DNA sequence: TGTGCCAGCAGAAGGGACAGCCAATACACCGGGGAGCTGTTTTTT. It specifies CASRRDSQYTGELFF.

At least ten counts were recorded for this clonotype. The chain carries TRBV7-8 and TRBJ1-5; D gene uncertain. This CDR3 contains 13 residues. The V and J ends lost 5 bases and 4 bases respectively, with 9 bases between them. The V gene's germline CDR1 is SGHVS and CDR2 FQNEAQ. The CDR3 region has the DNA TGTGCCAGCAGCGTCCAAGGGAATCAGCCCCAGCATTTT. Its translation is CASSVQGNQPQHF. The full variable domain, with the rest looked up from reference TRBV7-8 and TRBJ1-5, is GAGVSQSPRYKVAKRGQDVALRCDPISGHVSLFWYQQALGQGPEFLTYFQNEAQLDKSGLPSDRFFAERPEGSVSTLKIQRTQQEDSAVYLCASSVQGNQPQHFGDGTRLSIL.

This clonotype was seen a handful of times. The chain couples TRBV7-8 to TRBJ1-5; unclear D gene. V lost 5 bases and J 1 base, leaving 12 bases between the germline ends. CDR3 length: 15 residues. CDR1 and CDR2 (germline): SGHVS, FQNEAQ. Here the CDR3 reads CASSDRTGSNQPQHF. In DNA, the CDR3 is TGTGCCAGCAGCGACCGGACGGGAAGCAATCAGCCCCAGCATTTT.

In this sample, this clonotype turned up many times. The chain couples TRBV9 to TRBJ2-7; tentative D call: TRBD2 (6 bases). This CDR3 region has 15 residues. V lost 0 bases to trimming and J lost 2 bases, with 12 bases between them. In germline, CDR1 is SGDLS, CDR2 YYNGEE. In DNA form, the CDR3 reads TGTGCCAGCAGCGTAGAGCGGGTCCCTACCTACGAGCAGTACGTC. This translates into CASSVERVPTYEQYV.

This clonotype was found a few times. This chain links TRBV2 with TRBJ1-4; D is unclear. Germline CDR1 is SNHLY and CDR2 is FYNNEI. The CDR3 length is 15 residues. V was clipped by 4 bases and J by 2 bases, with 11 bases between them. CDR3 in DNA: TGTGCCAGCAGTGTAGGGTCTACGACTAATGAAAAACTGTTTTTT. Translated: CASSVGSTTNEKLFF.

CDR3 protein: CASSLSQYEQFF. The CDR3 region has the DNA TGTGCCAGCAGCTTGTCACAATATGAGCAGTTCTTC. The rearrangement joins TRBV5-6 to TRBJ2-1; no firm D call. Germline V gives CDR1 SGHDT, CDR2 YYEEEE. The length of the CDR3 is 12 residues. V lost 1 base and J lost 8, with 7 bases in between.